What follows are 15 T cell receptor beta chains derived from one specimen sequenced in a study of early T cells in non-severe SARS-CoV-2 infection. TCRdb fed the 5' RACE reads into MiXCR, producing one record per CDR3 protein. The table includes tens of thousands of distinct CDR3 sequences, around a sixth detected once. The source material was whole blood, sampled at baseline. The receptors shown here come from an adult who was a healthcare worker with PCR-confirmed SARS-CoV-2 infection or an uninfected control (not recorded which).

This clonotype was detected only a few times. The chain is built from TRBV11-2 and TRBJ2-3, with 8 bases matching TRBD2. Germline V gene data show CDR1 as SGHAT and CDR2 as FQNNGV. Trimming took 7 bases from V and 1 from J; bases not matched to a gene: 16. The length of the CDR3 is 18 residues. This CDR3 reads CASTSGSGGTGGTDTQYF. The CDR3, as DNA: TGTGCCAGCACCAGCGGGAGTGGGGGAACTGGGGGCACAGATACGCAGTATTTT.

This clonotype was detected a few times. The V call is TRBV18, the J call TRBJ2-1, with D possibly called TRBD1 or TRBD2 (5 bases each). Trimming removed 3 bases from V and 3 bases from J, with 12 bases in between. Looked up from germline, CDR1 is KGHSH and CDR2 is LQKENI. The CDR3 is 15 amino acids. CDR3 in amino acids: CASSPPGRGYNEQFF. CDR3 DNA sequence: TGTGCCAGCTCACCCCCGGGAAGGGGCTACAATGAGCAGTTCTTC.

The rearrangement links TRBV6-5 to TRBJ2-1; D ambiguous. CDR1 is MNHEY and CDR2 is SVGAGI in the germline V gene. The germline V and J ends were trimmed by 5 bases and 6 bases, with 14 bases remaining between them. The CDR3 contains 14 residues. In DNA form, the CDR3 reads TGTGCCAGCAGTCGCTCGACGAGACTCAATGAGCAGTTCTTC. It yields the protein CASSRSTRLNEQFF.

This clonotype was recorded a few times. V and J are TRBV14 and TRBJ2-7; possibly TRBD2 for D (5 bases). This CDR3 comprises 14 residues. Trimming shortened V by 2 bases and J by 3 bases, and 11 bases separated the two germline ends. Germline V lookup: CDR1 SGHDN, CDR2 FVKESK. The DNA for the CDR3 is TGTGCCAGCAGCCAAACTGGCGGACTCTACGAGCAGTACTTC. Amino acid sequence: CASSQTGGLYEQYF.

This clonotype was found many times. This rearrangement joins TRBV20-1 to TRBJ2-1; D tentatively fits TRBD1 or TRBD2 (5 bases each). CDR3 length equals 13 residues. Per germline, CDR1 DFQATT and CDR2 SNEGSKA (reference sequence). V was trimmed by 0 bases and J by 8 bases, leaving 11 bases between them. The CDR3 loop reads CSARDNRGYEQFF. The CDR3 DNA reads TGCAGTGCTAGAGATAATCGGGGCTATGAGCAGTTCTTC.

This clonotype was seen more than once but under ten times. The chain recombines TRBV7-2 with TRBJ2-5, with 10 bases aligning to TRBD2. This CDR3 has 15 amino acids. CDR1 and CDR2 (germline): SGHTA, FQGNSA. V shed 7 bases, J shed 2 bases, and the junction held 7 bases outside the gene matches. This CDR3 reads CASIPLAGGQETQYF. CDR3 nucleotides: TGTGCCAGCATTCCCTTAGCGGGAGGTCAAGAGACCCAGTACTTC. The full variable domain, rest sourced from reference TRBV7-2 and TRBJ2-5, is GAGVSQSPSNKVTEKGKDVELRCDPISGHTALYWYRQSLGQGLEFLIYFQGNSAPDKSGLPSDRFSAERTGGSVSTLTIQRTQQEDSAVYLCASIPLAGGQETQYFGPGTRLLVL.

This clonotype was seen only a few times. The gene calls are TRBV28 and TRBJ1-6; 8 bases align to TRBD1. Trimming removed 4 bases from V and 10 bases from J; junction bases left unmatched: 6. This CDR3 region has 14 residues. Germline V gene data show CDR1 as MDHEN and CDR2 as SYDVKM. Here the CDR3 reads CASSYPGGDSPLHF. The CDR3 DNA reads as TGTGCCAGCAGTTACCCAGGGGGCGACTCACCCCTCCACTTT.

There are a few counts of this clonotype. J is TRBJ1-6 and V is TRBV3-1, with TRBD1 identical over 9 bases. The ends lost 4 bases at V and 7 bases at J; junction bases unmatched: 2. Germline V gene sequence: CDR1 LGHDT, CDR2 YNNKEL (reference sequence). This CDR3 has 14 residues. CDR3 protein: CASSRQGGNSPLHF. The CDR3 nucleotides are TGTGCCAGCAGCCGACAGGGGGGGAATTCACCCCTCCACTTT.

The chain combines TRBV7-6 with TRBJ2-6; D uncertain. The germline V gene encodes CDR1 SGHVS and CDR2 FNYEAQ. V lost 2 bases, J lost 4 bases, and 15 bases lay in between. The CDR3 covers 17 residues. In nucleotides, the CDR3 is TGTGCCAGCAGCTTATTGATCCGGGCAGAAGGGGCCAACGTCCTGACTTTC. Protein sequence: CASSLLIRAEGANVLTF.

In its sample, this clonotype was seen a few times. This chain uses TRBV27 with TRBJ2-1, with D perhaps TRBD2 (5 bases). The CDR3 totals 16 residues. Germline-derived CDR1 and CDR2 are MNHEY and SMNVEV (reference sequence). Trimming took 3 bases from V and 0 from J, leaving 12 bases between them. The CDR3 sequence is CASSFRRESSYNEQFF. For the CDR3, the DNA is TGTGCCAGCAGTTTCCGAAGGGAGAGCTCCTACAATGAGCAGTTCTTC.

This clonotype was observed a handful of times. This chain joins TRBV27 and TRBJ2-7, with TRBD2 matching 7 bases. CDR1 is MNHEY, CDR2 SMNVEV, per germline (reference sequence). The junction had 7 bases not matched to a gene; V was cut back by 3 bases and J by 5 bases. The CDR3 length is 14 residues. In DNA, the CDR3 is TGTGCCAGCAGTTTCAGCGGGGAGCGCCACGAGCAGTACTTC. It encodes CASSFSGERHEQYF.

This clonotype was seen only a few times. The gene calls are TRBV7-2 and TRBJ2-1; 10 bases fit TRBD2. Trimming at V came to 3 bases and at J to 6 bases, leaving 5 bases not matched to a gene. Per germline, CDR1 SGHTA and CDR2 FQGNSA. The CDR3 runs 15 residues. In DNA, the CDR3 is TGTGCCAGCAGCTTCCTAGCGGGGGCCGGCAATGAGCAGTTCTTC. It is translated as CASSFLAGAGNEQFF. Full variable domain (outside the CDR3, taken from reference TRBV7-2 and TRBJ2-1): GAGVSQSPSNKVTEKGKDVELRCDPISGHTALYWYRQSLGQGLEFLIYFQGNSAPDKSGLPSDRFSAERTGGSVSTLTIQRTQQEDSAVYLCASSFLAGAGNEQFFGPGTRLTVL.

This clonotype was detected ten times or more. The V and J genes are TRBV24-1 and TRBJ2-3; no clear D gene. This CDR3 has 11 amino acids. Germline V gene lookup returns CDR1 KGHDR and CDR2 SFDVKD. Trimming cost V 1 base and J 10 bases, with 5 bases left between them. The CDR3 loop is CATSDFSSQYF. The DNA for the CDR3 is TGTGCCACCAGTGATTTCTCCTCGCAGTATTTT.

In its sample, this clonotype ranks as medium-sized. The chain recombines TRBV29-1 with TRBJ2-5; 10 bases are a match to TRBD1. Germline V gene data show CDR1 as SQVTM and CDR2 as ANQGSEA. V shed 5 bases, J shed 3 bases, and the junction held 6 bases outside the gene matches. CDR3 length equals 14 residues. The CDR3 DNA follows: TGCAGCGTTCAAGCCGGGACAGGGGAAGAGACCCAGTACTTC. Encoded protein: CSVQAGTGEETQYF.

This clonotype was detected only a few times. CDR3 nucleotides: TGCAGTGCGACCCCGACCGCAAGGTCCTACAATGAGCAGTTCTTC. It specifies CSATPTARSYNEQFF. This chain links TRBV20-1 with TRBJ2-1; D remains unclear. Germline V gene sequence: CDR1 DFQATT, CDR2 SNEGSKA (reference sequence). The CDR3 totals 15 residues. Trimming removed 6 bases at V and 1 base at J, with 16 bases between.